The 28 T cell receptor beta chains in this list originate from one sample, sequenced in a study of identical twins. One entry per CDR3 protein, called by TCRdb with MiXCR from the 5' RACE reads. The table lists around 490,000 distinct CDR3 sequences, roughly an eighth of them singletons, with approximately 0.98% in the top ten. This same sample was also part of a study on yellow fever vaccine responses in identical twins.

The specimen sequenced was CD4+ T cells sorted from blood. The receptors here all came from a young woman in good health.

This clonotype was detected a few times. The chain carries TRBV29-1 and TRBJ1-2; weak D call: TRBD1 (6 bases). The CDR3 covers 12 residues. The V gene's germline CDR1 is SQVTM and CDR2 ANQGSEA. V was pared by 5 bases and J by 3 bases, with 10 bases between. In nucleotides, the CDR3 is TGCAGCGTTAGGGGGAGGGACTATGGCTACACCTTC. It encodes CSVRGRDYGYTF. The entire variable domain, with the rest obtained from reference TRBV29-1 and TRBJ1-2, is as follows: SAVISQKPSRDICQRGTSLTIQCQVDSQVTMMFWYRQQPGQSLTLIATANQGSEATYESGFVIDKFPISRPNLTFSTLTVSNMSPEDSSIYLCSVRGRDYGYTFGSGTRLTVV.

V usage is TRBV5-1 and J usage is TRBJ2-7; the D gene is possibly TRBD2 (6 bases). V shed 5 bases and J shed 1 base, with 13 bases lying between them. The CDR3 has 14 residues. Per germline, CDR1 SGHRS and CDR2 YFSETQ. CDR3 sequence (DNA): TGCGCCAGCAGGTTTGCGGAGGGATCCTACGAGCAGTACTTC. Its protein is CASRFAEGSYEQYF.

The chain joins TRBV12-3 or TRBV12-4 to TRBJ1-5; 9 nucleotides match TRBD1. The CDR3 extends over 17 amino acids. Trimming removed 4 bases from V and 5 bases from J; junction bases left unmatched: 12. CDR3 DNA: TGTGCCAGCAGTTCTCATATCGGGACAGGGATGGATCAGCCCCAGCATTTT. It specifies CASSSHIGTGMDQPQHF.

This clonotype was observed a few times. V gene TRBV19 combines with J gene TRBJ2-6, with 11 bases aligning to TRBD2. Germline values: CDR1 LNHDA, CDR2 SQIVND (reference sequence). The V and J ends lost 5 bases and 0 bases, in that order; junction bases with no gene match: 6. The CDR3 has 18 residues. The CDR3 sequence: CASSPGLAGLSGANVLTF. The CDR3 bases are TGTGCCAGTAGTCCCGGACTAGCGGGTCTCTCTGGGGCCAACGTCCTGACTTTC.

The chain uses TRBV14 and TRBJ2-1, with 13 positions matching TRBD2. J gave up 7 bases and V 3 bases, and 9 bases lay outside the gene matches. Germline CDR1 SGHDN, CDR2 FVKESK. CDR3 size: 17 residues. The CDR3 protein is CASSQERTSGRLNEQFF. In DNA form, the CDR3 reads TGTGCCAGCAGCCAGGAGAGGACTAGCGGGAGATTGAATGAGCAGTTCTTC.

This clonotype was recorded many times. This rearrangement joins TRBV15 to TRBJ2-3; 15 nucleotides align to TRBD2. CDR3 size: 20 residues. Trimming removed 4 bases from V and 0 bases from J; junction bases left unmatched: 11. The germline CDR1 and CDR2 sequences are LNHNV and YYDKDF (reference sequence). The CDR3 DNA reads TGTGCCACCAGCAAACCACCGGGACTAGCGGGAGGTGGTAGCACAGATACGCAGTATTTT. This gives the protein CATSKPPGLAGGGSTDTQYF.

Here the CDR3 reads CASRTGGDNSPLHF. The CDR3, as DNA: TGTGCCAGCAGGACAGGGGGCGATAATTCACCCCTCCACTTT. V and J are TRBV11-2 and TRBJ1-6; 10 bases match TRBD1. The CDR3 has 14 amino acids. Losses at the gene ends were 6 bases for V and 5 bases for J; bases not matched to a gene: 1. Germline assignment: CDR1 SGHAT and CDR2 FQNNGV.

This clonotype was detected many times. This chain uses TRBV24-1 with TRBJ2-1; 12 nucleotides line up with TRBD2. CDR3 length: 17 residues. Germline lookup yields CDR1 KGHDR and CDR2 SFDVKD. V lost 3 bases and J lost 3; bases outside the gene matches: 5. This CDR3 is CATSDETSGGIYNEQFF. The CDR3 coding sequence is TGTGCCACCAGTGATGAAACTAGCGGGGGGATCTACAATGAGCAGTTCTTC.

The rearrangement links TRBV19 to TRBJ2-5, with D perhaps TRBD2 (6 bases). The length of the CDR3 is 14 residues. The V end was cut by 8 bases, the J end by 2 bases, with 15 bases between. Per the germline V gene, CDR1 is LNHDA and CDR2 is SQIVND (reference sequence). The CDR3 sequence is CASSAGWTQETQYF. CDR3 in DNA: TGTGCCAGTTCTGCGGGATGGACTCAAGAGACCCAGTACTTC.

The CDR3 protein is CSAERGGLTDTQYF. CDR3 DNA: TGCAGTGCTGAGCGGGGGGGATTAACAGATACGCAGTATTTT. The chain employs TRBV20-1 and TRBJ2-3; 10 bases align to TRBD2. The CDR3 spans 14 residues. The ends lost 5 bases at V and 3 bases at J; junction bases unmatched: 5. Germline-derived CDR1 and CDR2 are DFQATT and SNEGSKA (reference sequence).

V is TRBV7-2 and J is TRBJ2-1, with a weak D call TRBD2 (5 bases). V lost 5 bases and J 6 bases, leaving 11 bases between the germline ends. Germline V gives CDR1 SGHTA, CDR2 FQGNSA. The CDR3 extends over 13 amino acids. The CDR3 DNA follows: TGTGCCAGCAGCCAACCACTAGTCAATGAGCAGTTCTTC. Encoded protein: CASSQPLVNEQFF.

As concerns this clonotype: A read error may be the cause here, since a much bigger clone is one base away. This chain uses TRBV20-1 with TRBJ2-7; a weak D match, TRBD1 (6 bases). CDR3 size: 15 residues. Germline loops: CDR1 DFQATT, CDR2 SNEGSKA (reference sequence). V was cut by 3 bases and J by 5 bases, with 20 bases left in between. The CDR3 region has the DNA TGCAGTGCTAGTTTTGGCGACAGGCGGCGCCACGAGCAGTACTTC. Residues: CSASFGDRRRHEQYF.

The rearrangement joins TRBV11-2 to TRBJ1-2; no definite D call. The CDR3 loop spans 13 amino acids. The V and J ends lost 4 bases and 3 bases respectively, with 9 bases between them. CDR1 and CDR2 from the germline V gene are SGHAT and FQNNGV. The CDR3 is CASSSSWDYGYTF. In nucleotides, the CDR3 is TGTGCCAGCAGCTCAAGTTGGGACTATGGCTACACCTTC. Full variable domain (remainder filled in from reference TRBV11-2 and TRBJ1-2): EAGVAQSPRYKIIEKRQSVAFWCNPISGHATLYWYQQILGQGPKLLIQFQNNGVVDDSQLPKDRFSAERLKGVDSTLKIQPAKLEDSAVYLCASSSSWDYGYTFGSGTRLTVV.

This chain joins TRBV19 and TRBJ2-1; 9 bases line up with TRBD2. CDR1 is LNHDA and CDR2 is SQIVND in the germline V gene (reference sequence). The CDR3 sequence is 14 residues long. The trim removed 3 bases at V and 9 bases at J, leaving 6 bases unmatched. The DNA for the CDR3 is TGTGCCAGTAGTATGGGGCGGGAGGGCAGTGAGCAGTTCTTC. It specifies CASSMGREGSEQFF. The whole variable domain, remainder taken from reference TRBV19 and TRBJ2-1, is DGGITQSPKYLFRKEGQNVTLSCEQNLNHDAMYWYRQDPGQGLRLIYYSQIVNDFQKGDIAEGYSVSREKKESFPLTVTSAQKNPTAFYLCASSMGREGSEQFFGPGTRLTVL.

This clonotype showed up just a few times. The chain employs TRBV11-2 and TRBJ2-3; D gene uncertain. V gave up 1 base and J gave up 0 bases, with 17 bases separating them. CDR3 length equals 18 residues. CDR1 and CDR2 from the germline V gene are SGHAT and FQNNGV. For the CDR3, the DNA is TGTGCCAGCAGCTTAGTTGGGGTCTATGGTTCTAGCACAGATACGCAGTATTTT. Protein sequence: CASSLVGVYGSSTDTQYF.

This clonotype was counted a few times. This chain joins TRBV27 and TRBJ2-1, with 8 nucleotides matching TRBD1. CDR1 is MNHEY and CDR2 is SMNVEV in the germline V gene (reference sequence). V was clipped by 8 bases and J by 13 bases; unmatched bases: 10. The CDR3 is 12 residues long. CDR3 DNA: TGTGCCAGCCAGTTTAGACAGGGGAATCAGTTCTTC. This translates into CASQFRQGNQFF.

The rearrangement links TRBV14 to TRBJ2-5; 7 bases match TRBD2. The CDR3 runs to 16 residues. Germline-derived CDR1 and CDR2 are SGHDN and FVKESK. V shed 0 bases and J 0 bases; nucleotides not matched to a gene: 4. In nucleotides, the CDR3 is TGTGCCAGCAGCCAAGATACCGGGAGGTACCAAGAGACCCAGTACTTC. It is translated as CASSQDTGRYQETQYF.

This clonotype was recorded a few times. The CDR3 coding sequence is TGTGCCAGCCGGCTAGGACAGGGTGAGGGGGAGACCCAGTACTTC. This translates into CASRLGQGEGETQYF. The chain joins TRBV25-1 to TRBJ2-5; 8 nucleotides agree with TRBD1. Trimming cost V 8 bases and J 5 bases; bases outside gene matches: 13. CDR1 MGHDK and CDR2 SYGVNS come from the germline V gene. CDR3 length: 15 residues.

The genes are TRBV28 and TRBJ1-5; maybe TRBD1 (6 bases). This CDR3 has 18 amino acids. The V gene lost 5 bases and the J gene lost 1 base, with 21 bases spanning the gap. Germline V gene lookup returns CDR1 MDHEN and CDR2 SYDVKM. The CDR3 sequence: CASSPLPVGRGSNQPQHF. CDR3 DNA sequence: TGTGCCAGCAGTCCTCTACCGGTGGGCAGGGGAAGCAATCAGCCCCAGCATTTT.

The chain is built from TRBV7-6 and TRBJ2-7; perhaps TRBD2 as D (5 bases). CDR1 SGHVS and CDR2 FNYEAQ come from the germline V gene. The CDR3 has 13 amino acids. Trimming removed 5 bases from V and 4 bases from J, with 12 bases in between. CDR3: CASSMRLSYEQYF. The CDR3 region has the DNA TGTGCCAGCAGCATGCGACTATCATACGAGCAGTACTTC.

There are a few counts of this clonotype. The chain joins TRBV12-3 or TRBV12-4 to TRBJ2-1; D is unclear. Deletions cut 3 bases from V and 8 bases from J, with 20 bases between. The CDR3 contains 16 residues. The CDR3 reads CASSFAFNYPNHEQFF. CDR3 bases: TGTGCCAGCAGTTTCGCCTTTAATTATCCCAACCATGAGCAGTTCTTC.

This clonotype was seen more than once but under ten times. The chain recombines TRBV5-1 with TRBJ2-5, with D possibly called TRBD1 or TRBD2 (7 bases each). Trimming took off 3 bases at V and 1 base at J, with 16 bases between the two ends. This CDR3 region has 16 residues. The germline gives CDR1 SGHRS, CDR2 YFSETQ. DNA of the CDR3: TGCGCCAGCAGCTCTGCCCCCAGGGGGGGCCAAGAGACCCAGTACTTC. Amino acid sequence: CASSSAPRGGQETQYF.

The chain has TRBV24-1 and TRBJ2-5, with a tentative D call TRBD2 (7 bases). This CDR3 region has 17 residues. Trimming took 3 bases from V and 7 from J, leaving 23 bases between them. The V gene's germline CDR1 is KGHDR and CDR2 SFDVKD. CDR3 sequence: CATSDTDARGARGTQYF. Written as DNA, the CDR3 is TGTGCCACCAGTGATACCGACGCCCGGGGGGCGCGCGGGACCCAGTACTTC.

This clonotype turned up a few times. The CDR3: CSARDGKNTEAFF. The DNA of the CDR3 is TGCAGTGCTAGGGACGGAAAGAACACTGAAGCTTTCTTT. The V call is TRBV20-1, the J call TRBJ1-1; D not resolved. From germline, CDR1 is DFQATT and CDR2 SNEGSKA (reference sequence). This CDR3 is 13 amino acids long. Trimming shortened V by 3 bases and J by 1 base, and 9 bases separated the two germline ends.

The chain joins TRBV7-2 to TRBJ2-7, with unresolved D. This CDR3 comprises 16 residues. V dropped 1 base and J dropped 0 bases, with 13 bases sitting between them. CDR1 and CDR2 from the germline V gene are SGHTA and FQGNSA. CDR3 sequence reads: CASSLGPSWSSYEQYF. For the CDR3, the DNA is TGTGCCAGCAGCTTAGGACCCTCTTGGAGCTCCTACGAGCAGTACTTC.

This sequence joins TRBV30 and TRBJ2-5; possibly TRBD2 for D (6 bases). V gave up 1 base and J gave up 6 bases, with 12 bases separating them. Germline CDR1 GTSNPN, CDR2 SVGIG (reference sequence). This CDR3 spans 13 amino acids. As DNA, the CDR3 is TGTGCCTGGAGTGGACTAGAGGGGCAGACCCAGTACTTC. Translating it yields CAWSGLEGQTQYF. Full variable domain (remainder filled in from reference TRBV30 and TRBJ2-5): SQTIHQWPATLVQPVGSPLSLECTVEGTSNPNLYWYRQAAGRGLQLLFYSVGIGQISSEVPQNLSASRPQDRQFILSSKKLLLSDSGFYLCAWSGLEGQTQYFGPGTRLLVL.

Many counts were recorded for this clonotype. The chain recombines TRBV3-1 with TRBJ2-7; D remains ambiguous. Trimming pared 1 base from V and 5 bases from J, leaving 6 bases between. Germline-derived CDR1 and CDR2 are LGHDT and YNNKEL (reference sequence). There are 12 residues in the CDR3. Here the CDR3 DNA reads TGTGCCAGCAGCCAAGTAACCCACGAGCAGTACTTC. Protein product: CASSQVTHEQYF.

This clonotype came up a few times. V and J are TRBV28 and TRBJ2-2, with D possibly being TRBD2 (6 bases). V was pared by 5 bases and J by 4 bases, with 20 bases between. Per the germline V gene, CDR1 is MDHEN and CDR2 is SYDVKM. The CDR3 extends over 17 amino acids. DNA of the CDR3: TGTGCCAGCAGTGGTCTGGACTCCCGAGCGGGCACCGGGGAGCTGTTTTTT. It is translated as CASSGLDSRAGTGELFF. The full variable domain, in which reference TRBV28 and TRBJ2-2 provide the parts outside the CDR3, is DVKVTQSSRYLVKRTGEKVFLECVQDMDHENMFWYRQDPGLGLRLIYFSYDVKMKEKGDIPEGYSVSREKKERFSLILESASTNQTSMYLCASSGLDSRAGTGELFFGEGSRLTVL.